This T cell receptor (beta chain) was documented in a study of blood T cell repertoires in COVID-19. Study background: Whether acute or convalescent, the COVID-19 samples came from the United States, Italy and Spain. From T cells, B-cell-depleted T cells, or PBMCs came the material, which was cDNA or gDNA.

One Seattle source followed patients from active infection through their disease course. The J segment lost 2 bases and the V segment lost 5 bases, leaving 5 bases of the junction unmatched. Germline CDR1 is MNHEY and CDR2 is SVGAGI. This CDR3 region has 14 residues. Measured with immunoSEQ multiplex PCR; TCRdb has only the in-frame clones, and not every one. Here the sample spans more than 200,000 clones, around 86% being singletons. This chain connects TRBV6-5 to TRBJ1-1; 7 nucleotides line up with TRBD1. The sequenced sample was peripheral blood. The receptor was derived from a middle-aged man with COVID-19, enrolled during active disease. The CDR3 nucleotides read TGTGCCAGCAGTCCAGGGGGGTTCAACACTGAAGCTTTCTTT. Amino acid sequence: CASSPGGFNTEAFF.